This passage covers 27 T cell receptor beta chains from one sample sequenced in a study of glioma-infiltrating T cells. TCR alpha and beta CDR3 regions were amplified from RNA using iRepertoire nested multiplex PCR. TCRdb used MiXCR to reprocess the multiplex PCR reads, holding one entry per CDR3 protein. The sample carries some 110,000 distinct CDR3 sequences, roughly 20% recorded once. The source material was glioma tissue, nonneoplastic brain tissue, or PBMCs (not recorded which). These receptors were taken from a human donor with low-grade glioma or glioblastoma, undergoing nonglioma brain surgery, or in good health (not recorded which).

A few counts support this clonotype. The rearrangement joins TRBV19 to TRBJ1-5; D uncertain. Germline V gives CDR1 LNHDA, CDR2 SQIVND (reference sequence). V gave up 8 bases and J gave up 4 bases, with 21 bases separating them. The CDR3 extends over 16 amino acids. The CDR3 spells CASGKTIGLLNQPQHF. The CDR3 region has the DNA TGTGCCAGTGGAAAGACCATCGGACTGTTAAATCAGCCCCAGCATTTT.

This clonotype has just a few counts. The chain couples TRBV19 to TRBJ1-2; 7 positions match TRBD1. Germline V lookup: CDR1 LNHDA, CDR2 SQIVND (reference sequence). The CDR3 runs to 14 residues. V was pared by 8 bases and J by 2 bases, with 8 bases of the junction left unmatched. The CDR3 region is CASGQEGANYGYTF. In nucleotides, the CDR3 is TGTGCCAGTGGACAGGAAGGAGCCAACTATGGCTACACCTTC.

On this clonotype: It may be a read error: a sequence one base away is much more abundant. DNA of the CDR3: TGTGCCAGCAGCTCGGACAGGGATTCCTACGAGAAGTACTTC. This gives the protein CASSSDRDSYEKYF. J is TRBJ2-7 and V is TRBV7-9, with TRBD1 matching 8 bases. Germline loops: CDR1 SEHNR, CDR2 FQNEAQ (reference sequence). The CDR3 is 14 amino acids.

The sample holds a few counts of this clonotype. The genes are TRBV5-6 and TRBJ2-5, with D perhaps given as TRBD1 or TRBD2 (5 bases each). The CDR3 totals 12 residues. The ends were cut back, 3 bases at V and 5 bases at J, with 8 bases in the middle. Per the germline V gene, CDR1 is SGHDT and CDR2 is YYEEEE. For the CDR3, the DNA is TGTGCCAGCAGCTCAAGGGACGAGACCCAGTACTTC. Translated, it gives CASSSRDETQYF.

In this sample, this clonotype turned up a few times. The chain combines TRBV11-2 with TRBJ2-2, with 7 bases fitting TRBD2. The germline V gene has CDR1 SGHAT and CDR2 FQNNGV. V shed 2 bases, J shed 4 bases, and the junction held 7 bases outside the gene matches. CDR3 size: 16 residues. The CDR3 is CASSLFAGEVTGELFF. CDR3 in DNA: TGTGCCAGCAGCTTATTTGCGGGAGAAGTCACCGGGGAGCTGTTTTTT.

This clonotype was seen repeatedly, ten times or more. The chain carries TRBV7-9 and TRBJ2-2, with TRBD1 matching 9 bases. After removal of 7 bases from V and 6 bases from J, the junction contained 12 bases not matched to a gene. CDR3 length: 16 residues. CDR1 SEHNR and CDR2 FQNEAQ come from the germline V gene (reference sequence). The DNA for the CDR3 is TGTGCCAGCACCCTTAGGTCCGGGACAGGGTCCGGGGAGCTGTTTTTT. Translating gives CASTLRSGTGSGELFF. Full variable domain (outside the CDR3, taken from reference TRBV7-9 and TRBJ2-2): DTGVSQNPRHKITKRGQNVTFRCDPISEHNRLYWYRQTLGQGPEFLTYFQNEAQLEKSRLLSDRFSAERPKGSFSTLEIQRTEQGDSAMYLCASTLRSGTGSGELFFGEGSRLTVL.

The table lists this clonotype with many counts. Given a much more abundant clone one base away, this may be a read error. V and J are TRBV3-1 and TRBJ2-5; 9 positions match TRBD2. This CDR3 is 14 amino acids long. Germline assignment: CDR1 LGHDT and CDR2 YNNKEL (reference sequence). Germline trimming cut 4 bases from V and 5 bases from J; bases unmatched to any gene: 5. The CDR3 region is CASSRREGQETQYF. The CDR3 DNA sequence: TGTGCCAGCAGCCGGCGGGAGGGCCAGGAGACCCAGTACTTC.

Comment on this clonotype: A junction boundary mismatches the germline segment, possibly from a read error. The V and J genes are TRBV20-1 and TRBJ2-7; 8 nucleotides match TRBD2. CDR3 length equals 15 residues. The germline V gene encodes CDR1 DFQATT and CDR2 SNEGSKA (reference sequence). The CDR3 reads CSAIVGGTSRYELYF. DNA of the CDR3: TGCAGTGCTATAGTGGGCGGGACTAGTCGCTACGAGCTGTACTTC.

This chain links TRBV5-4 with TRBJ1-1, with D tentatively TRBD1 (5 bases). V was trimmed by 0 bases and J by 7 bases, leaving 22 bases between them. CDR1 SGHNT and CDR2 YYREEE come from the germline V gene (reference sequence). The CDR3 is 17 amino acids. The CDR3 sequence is CASSLANQVSGRNEAFF. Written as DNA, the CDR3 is TGTGCCAGCAGCTTGGCCAACCAAGTGTCAGGGCGAAATGAAGCTTTCTTT.

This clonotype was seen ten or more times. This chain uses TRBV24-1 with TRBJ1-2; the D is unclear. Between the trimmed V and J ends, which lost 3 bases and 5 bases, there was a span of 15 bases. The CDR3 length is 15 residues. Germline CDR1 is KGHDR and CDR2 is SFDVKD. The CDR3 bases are TGTGCCACCAGTGATGGAGACCCATTAAATTATGGCTACACCTTC. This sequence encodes CATSDGDPLNYGYTF.

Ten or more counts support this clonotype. CDR3 region: CASSLAGLAGDEQFF. The CDR3 nucleotides read TGTGCCAGCAGCTTAGCTGGACTAGCGGGCGATGAGCAGTTCTTC. This chain connects TRBV7-2 to TRBJ2-1, with TRBD2 matching over 11 bases. This CDR3 region has 15 residues. CDR1 is SGHTA and CDR2 is FQGNSA in the germline V gene. The trim removed 0 bases at V and 8 bases at J, leaving 3 bases unmatched.

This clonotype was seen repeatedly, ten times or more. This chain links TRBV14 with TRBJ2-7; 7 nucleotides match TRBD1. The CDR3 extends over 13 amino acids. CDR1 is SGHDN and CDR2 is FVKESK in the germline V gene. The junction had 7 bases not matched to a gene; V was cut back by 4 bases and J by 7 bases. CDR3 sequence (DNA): TGTGCCAGCAGCCCGGGGACAGTCCGGGAGCAGTACTTC. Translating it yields CASSPGTVREQYF.

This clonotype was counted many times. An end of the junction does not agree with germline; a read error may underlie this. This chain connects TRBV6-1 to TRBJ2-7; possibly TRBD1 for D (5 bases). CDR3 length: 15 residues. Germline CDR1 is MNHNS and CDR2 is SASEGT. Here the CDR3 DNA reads TGTGCCAGCAGTTCGACAGTTATGGGCTCCCACGAGCAGTACTTC. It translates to CASSSTVMGSHEQYF.

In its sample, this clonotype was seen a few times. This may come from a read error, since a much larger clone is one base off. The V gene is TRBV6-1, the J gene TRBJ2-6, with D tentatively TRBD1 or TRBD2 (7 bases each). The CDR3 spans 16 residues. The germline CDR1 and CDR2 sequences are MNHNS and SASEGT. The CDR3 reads CASSRQGLGGANILTF. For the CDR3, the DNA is TGTGCCAGCAGCAGACAGGGCCTGGGAGGGGCCAACATCCTGACTTTC.

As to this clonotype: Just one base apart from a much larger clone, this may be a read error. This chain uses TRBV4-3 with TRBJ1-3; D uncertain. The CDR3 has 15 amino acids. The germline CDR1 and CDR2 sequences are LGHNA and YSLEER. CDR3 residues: CASSPGRYSGKTIYF. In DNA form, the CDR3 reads TGCGCCAGCAGCCCCGGACGGTACTCTGGAAAGACCATATATTTT.

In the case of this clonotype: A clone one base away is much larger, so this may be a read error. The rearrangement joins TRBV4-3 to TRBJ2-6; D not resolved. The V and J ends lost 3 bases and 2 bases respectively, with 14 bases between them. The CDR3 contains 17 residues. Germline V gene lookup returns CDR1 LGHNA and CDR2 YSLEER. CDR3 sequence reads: CASSQILTSAGANVLTF. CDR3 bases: TGCGCCAGCAGCCAGATACTCACATCGGCTGGGGCCAACGTCCTGACTTTC.

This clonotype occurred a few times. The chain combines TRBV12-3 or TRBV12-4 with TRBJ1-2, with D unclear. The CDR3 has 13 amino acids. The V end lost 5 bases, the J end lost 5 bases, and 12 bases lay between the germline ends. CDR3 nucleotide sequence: TGTGCCAGCAGTAACAGCCCTGGGTATGGCTACACCTTC. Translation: CASSNSPGYGYTF.

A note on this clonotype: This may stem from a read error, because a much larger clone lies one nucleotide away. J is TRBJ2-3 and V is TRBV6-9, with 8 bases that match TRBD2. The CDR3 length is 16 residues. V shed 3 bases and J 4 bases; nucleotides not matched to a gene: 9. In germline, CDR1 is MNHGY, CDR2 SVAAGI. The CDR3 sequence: CASSYVTGGRADTQYF. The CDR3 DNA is TGTGCCAGCAGTTACGTCACGGGAGGGCGGGCAGATACGCAGTATTTT.

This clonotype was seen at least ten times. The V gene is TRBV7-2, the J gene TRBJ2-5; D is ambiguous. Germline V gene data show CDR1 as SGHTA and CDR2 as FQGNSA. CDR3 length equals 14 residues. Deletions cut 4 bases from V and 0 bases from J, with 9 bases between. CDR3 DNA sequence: TGTGCCAGCAGCTCGGGTGTGTACCAAGAGACCCAGTACTTC. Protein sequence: CASSSGVYQETQYF. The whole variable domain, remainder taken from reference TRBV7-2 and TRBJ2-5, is GAGVSQSPSNKVTEKGKDVELRCDPISGHTALYWYRQSLGQGLEFLIYFQGNSAPDKSGLPSDRFSAERTGGSVSTLTIQRTQQEDSAVYLCASSSGVYQETQYFGPGTRLLVL.

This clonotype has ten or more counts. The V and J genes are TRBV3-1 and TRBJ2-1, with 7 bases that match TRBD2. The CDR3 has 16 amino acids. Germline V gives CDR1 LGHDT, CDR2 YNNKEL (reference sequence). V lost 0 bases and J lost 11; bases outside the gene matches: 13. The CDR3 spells CASSQEGDSGRGKQFF. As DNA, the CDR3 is TGTGCCAGCAGCCAAGAAGGGGATAGCGGGCGTGGTAAGCAGTTCTTC.

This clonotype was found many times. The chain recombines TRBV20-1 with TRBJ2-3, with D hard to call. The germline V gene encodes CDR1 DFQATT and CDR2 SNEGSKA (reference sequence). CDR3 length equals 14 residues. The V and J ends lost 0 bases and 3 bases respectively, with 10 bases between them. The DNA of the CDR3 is TGCAGTGCTAGAGATTGGTTGGGAACAGATACGCAGTATTTT. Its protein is CSARDWLGTDTQYF.

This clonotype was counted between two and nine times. The CDR3 DNA is TGCGCCAGCAGCTTGGTAGCGGGAGCGGGATACAATGAGCAGTTCTTC. Encoded protein: CASSLVAGAGYNEQFF. The V gene is TRBV5-1, the J gene TRBJ2-1; 9 bases are shared with TRBD2. The germline V gene encodes CDR1 SGHRS and CDR2 YFSETQ. Losses at the gene ends were 0 bases for V and 4 bases for J; bases not matched to a gene: 5. This CDR3 spans 16 amino acids.

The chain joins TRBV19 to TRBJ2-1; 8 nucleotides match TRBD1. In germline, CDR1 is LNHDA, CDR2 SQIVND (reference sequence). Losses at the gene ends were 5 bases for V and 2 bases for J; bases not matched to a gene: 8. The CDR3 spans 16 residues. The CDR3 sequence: CASSPRGRGPYNEQFF. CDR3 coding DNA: TGTGCCAGTAGTCCCCGGGGCAGGGGGCCCTACAATGAGCAGTTCTTC.

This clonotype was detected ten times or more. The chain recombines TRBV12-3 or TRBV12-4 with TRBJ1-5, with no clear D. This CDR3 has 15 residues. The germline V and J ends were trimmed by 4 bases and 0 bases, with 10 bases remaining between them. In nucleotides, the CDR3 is TGTGCCAGCAGTTCCCCCCAGTATAGCAATCAGCCCCAGCATTTT. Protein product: CASSSPQYSNQPQHF.

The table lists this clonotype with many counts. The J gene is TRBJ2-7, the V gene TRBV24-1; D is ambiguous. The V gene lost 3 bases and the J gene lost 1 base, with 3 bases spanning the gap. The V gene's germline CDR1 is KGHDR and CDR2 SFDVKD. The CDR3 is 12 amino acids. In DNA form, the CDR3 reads TGTGCCACCAGTGATGGTTCCTACGAGCAGTACTTC. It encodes CATSDGSYEQYF.

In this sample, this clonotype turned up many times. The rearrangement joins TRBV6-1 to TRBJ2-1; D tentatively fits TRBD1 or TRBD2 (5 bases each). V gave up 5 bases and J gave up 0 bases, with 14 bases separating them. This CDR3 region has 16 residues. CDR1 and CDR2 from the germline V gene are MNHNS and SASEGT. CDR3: CASSSRDASSYNEQFF. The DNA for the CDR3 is TGTGCCAGCAGTAGCCGGGACGCGAGCTCCTACAATGAGCAGTTCTTC.

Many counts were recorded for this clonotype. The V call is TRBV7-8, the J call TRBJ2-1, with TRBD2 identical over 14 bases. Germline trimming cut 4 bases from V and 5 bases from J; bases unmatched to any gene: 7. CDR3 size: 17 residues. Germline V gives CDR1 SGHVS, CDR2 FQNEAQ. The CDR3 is CASSSTSGRANDNEQFF. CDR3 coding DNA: TGTGCCAGCAGCTCGACTAGCGGGAGGGCGAATGACAATGAGCAGTTCTTC. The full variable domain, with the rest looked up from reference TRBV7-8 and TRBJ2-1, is GAGVSQSPRYKVAKRGQDVALRCDPISGHVSLFWYQQALGQGPEFLTYFQNEAQLDKSGLPSDRFFAERPEGSVSTLKIQRTQQEDSAVYLCASSSTSGRANDNEQFFGPGTRLTVL.